What follows describes a single T cell receptor (beta chain). Antigen: not known. The source of the sample is a study of T cells expressing NK-cell markers. Study context: Out of eight donors sequenced, seven tested HCMV-seropositive and the remaining one seronegative.

Synthesis of TCR beta cDNA relied on 5'RACE template switching carrying UMIs. With the 5' RACE reads reprocessed, TCRdb shows one record per CDR3 protein and no DNA. The sample table sets out about 260,000 distinct CDR3 sequences. Study-level points and caveats: Of the CD8+ T cells in more than five donors, 1.0-7.0% belonged to dominant NKG2C+ clonotypes.

Sample: blood T cells: a sorted CD56 or NKG2C T cell subset, CD4+ or CD8+ T cells, or bulk PBMC T cells (not recorded which). This sequence originates from a man younger than 30 in good health.

CDR3 loop: CSARGVGAQGTTEKLFF. The chain combines TRBV20-1 with TRBJ1-4; the D gene TCRdb calls, TRBD1, cannot be checked with no DNA. The CDR3 runs 17 residues. Germline V lookup: CDR1 DFQATT, CDR2 SNEGSKA (reference sequence).